Below, one TCR beta chain is given with its context. Antigen: not known. The CDR3 runs to 15 residues. Germline CDR1 and CDR2: MDHEN and SYDVKM. The data stem from a study of CXCR3-negative and CXCR3-positive naive CD8 T cells. In the study overall: The dataset comprises about 135 million TRB reads in total, with about 1.5 +/- 0.3 million reads per library.

Libraries were UMI-labeled 5' RACE TRB cDNA. TCRdb re-called the 5' RACE reads, yielding one record per CDR3 amino acid sequence without DNA. Reported are about 38,000 distinct CDR3 sequences; the ten largest clones contain roughly 14%. General study findings and limits: Both of the naive subsets showed about the same high diversity, but memory CD8+ cells had much less. In naive cells, CXCR3-negative and CXCR3-positive subsets had similar TRBV-TRBJ usage; memory cells differed.

The origin of this receptor is a human donor in good health. Some clones in this sample may be carry-over from other donors' samples. Sequenced input: memory CD8+ T cells from blood. This chain connects TRBV28 to TRBJ2-7; TCRdb proposes TRBD2, but this gene call is untestable without DNA. The chain's CDR3 is CASSLFRGRAGEQYF.